The 4 T cell receptor beta chains below come from one sample, sequenced in a study of CD8+CD57+ T cells in acquired aplastic anemia. Whoever was chosen for sequencing had shown CD8+CD57+ cell expansion by flow cytometry. TCR beta VDJ and CDR3 profiles were obtained from a genomic DNA template. TCRdb ran MiXCR on the reads and lists one entry per CDR3 protein. This sample yields more than 150,000 distinct CDR3 sequences, of which roughly half are seen a single time; under 2% belongs to the top ten. Source material: sorted CD4+, CD8+, or CD8+CD57+ T cells (not recorded which) from PBMCs. The origin of the receptors is a human donor with aplastic anemia.

The chain links TRBV20-1 to TRBJ1-1, with D uncertain. V was trimmed by 3 bases and J by 6 bases, leaving 14 bases between them. CDR1 is DFQATT and CDR2 is SNEGSKA in the germline V gene (reference sequence). The CDR3 sequence is 13 residues long. CDR3 sequence reads: CSASQTGKPEAFF. CDR3 bases: TGCAGTGCTAGTCAGACGGGTAAACCTGAAGCTTTCTTT.

This clonotype was detected ten times or more. CDR3 sequence (DNA): TGTGCCATCAGTGATTCCGGGACAACGAACACTGAAGCTTTCTTT. Its translation is CAISDSGTTNTEAFF. This sequence joins TRBV10-3 and TRBJ1-1; D perhaps matches TRBD1 (6 bases). Per the germline V gene, CDR1 is ENHRY and CDR2 is SYGVKD. The CDR3 loop spans 15 amino acids. Trimming removed 3 bases at V and 1 base at J, with 12 bases between.

J is TRBJ1-3 and V is TRBV9, with D hard to call. This CDR3 comprises 11 residues. Germline V lookup: CDR1 SGDLS, CDR2 YYNGEE. V lost 5 bases to trimming and J lost 5 bases, with 5 bases between them. The chain's CDR3 is CASRTRNTIYF. CDR3 coding DNA: TGTGCCAGCAGAACCCGAAACACCATATATTTT.

In this sample, this clonotype turned up many times. V gene TRBV20-1 combines with J gene TRBJ2-5; D ambiguous. Trimming left V 6 bases short and J 2 bases short, with 13 bases between. This CDR3 comprises 13 residues. Germline CDR1 and CDR2: DFQATT and SNEGSKA (reference sequence). The CDR3 is CSALGQFQETQYF. CDR3 nucleotide sequence: TGCAGTGCCCTTGGGCAGTTTCAAGAGACCCAGTACTTC.